This TCR beta chain was profiled in a study of T cells in tuberculosis. Study-level results: A GMM-specific repertoire classifier reached around 85% accuracy, AUROC more than 0.8.

The CDR3 sequence is 16 residues long. Germline-derived CDR1 and CDR2 are SGDLS and YYNGEE. Germline trimming cut 4 bases from V and 7 bases from J; bases unmatched to any gene: 11. Time point meaning: new active TB diagnosis, blood taken before or within 7 days of starting treatment. Each donor contributed roughly 92,000 T cells on average, unsorted. Details on this clone: The target antigen is unknown.

Clones were sequenced by immunoSEQ multiplex PCR, and TCRdb holds only the in-frame ones, with some missing. This sample has about 33,000 clones, with about 85% found just once. This sequence originates from an adult with tuberculosis. The gene calls are TRBV9 and TRBJ2-3; 11 bases agree with TRBD1. This specimen was PBMCs, taken at tuberculosis diagnosis. The CDR3 DNA sequence: TGTGCCAGCAGCCTCTCCGGGACAGGGGGACAGAATACGCAGTATTTT. Its protein is CASSLSGTGGQNTQYF.